This T cell receptor (beta chain) was sequenced during a study of blood T cell repertoires in COVID-19. Study details: Specimens from acute and convalescent COVID-19 originated in the United States, Italy and Spain. PBMCs, B-cell-depleted T cells, or T cells provided the cDNA or gDNA that made up the material.

The trim removed 6 bases at V and 9 bases at J, leaving 7 bases unmatched. This CDR3 is built from 13 residues. Germline-derived CDR1 and CDR2 are MDHEN and SYDVKM. Study processing details: The assay estimated nucleated cells by amplifying reference gene primers. Sequencing used immunoSEQ multiplex PCR; TCRdb keeps in-frame clones, though not all of them. That table is the source of V, J and clone size, and D and trimming were worked out from the DNA. The sample has approximately 220,000 clones, 83% seen once. The receptor comes from a woman aged 45-59 years with acute or convalescent COVID-19. J is TRBJ2-1 and V is TRBV28; 8 nucleotides agree with TRBD2. Sequencing was done on a sample of peripheral blood. The CDR3 here is CASSTGLAGEQFF. Written as DNA, the CDR3 is TGTGCCAGCAGCACTGGACTAGCCGGTGAGCAGTTCTTC.